The rows below give T cell receptor beta chains drawn from one sample of a study of PD-1 blockade in mismatch repair-deficient tumors. TCRdb keeps only in-frame clones here, not all; method: immunoSEQ multiplex PCR. The sample has several thousand clones, over 80% seen once. What these receptors recognize is not known. The sequences come from cells cultured in vitro, collected from a patient treated with pembrolizumab. The receptors shown here come from an adult with mismatch repair-deficient cancer. The CDR3 runs from the conserved cysteine through the conserved F or W. A D gene is named only where the DNA matches it firmly. Rows give clone size only sometimes, using once, few, many, or a class for an expanded clone.

TRBV5-1	TRBJ1-2	NA	NA	TGCGCCAGCAGATTGAGGGGGAACTATGGCTACACCTTC	CASRLRGNYGYTF
TRBV6-1	TRBJ2-6	NA	NA	TGTGCCAGCAGTGTCGGAGAATCTGGGGCCAACGTCCTGACTTTC	CASSVGESGANVLTF
TRBV28	TRBJ1-5	NA	NA	TGTGCCAGCAGTTTGCAGCCAGGACCTAATCAGCCCCAGCATTTT	CASSLQPGPNQPQHF
TRBV9	TRBJ2-6	NA	once	TGTGCCAGCAGCGTAGACCGGGCCAACGTCCTGACTTTC	CASSVDRANVLTF
TRBV5-1	TRBJ2-1	NA	NA	TGCGCCAGCAGCTTCCCCAGCGGTGAGCAGTTCTTC	CASSFPSGEQFF
TRBV7-2	TRBJ2-7	NA	NA	TGTGCCAGCAGCAACCCCAGGGTTTACGAGCAGTACTTC	CASSNPRVYEQYF
TRBV10-2	TRBJ2-7	TRBD2	few	TGCGCCAGCAGACGGACTAGCGACTCCTACGAGCAGTACTTC	CASRRTSDSYEQYF
TRBV6-5	TRBJ2-1	TRBD2	NA	TGTGCCAGCAGTTACGGCCTAGCGGGTCCGGTCAATGAGCAGTTCTTC	CASSYGLAGPVNEQFF
TRBV9	TRBJ1-2	NA	NA	TGTGCCAGCAGCCCAGACCGTAACTATGGCTACACCTTC	CASSPDRNYGYTF
TRBV6-5	TRBJ2-3	NA	NA	TGTGCCAGCAGTCGCGGGACAGCTAGCACAGATACGCAGTATTTT	CASSRGTASTDTQYF
TRBV5-6	TRBJ2-7	TRBD2	few	TGTGCCAGCAGCTTGTTGGGAGGGACTAGCGGGTTCACCTACGAGCAGTACTTC	CASSLLGGTSGFTYEQYF
TRBV13	TRBJ1-3	NA	NA	TGTGCCAGCAGCTTTAGTACTCCGGGGCTTGAAAACACCATATATTTT	CASSFSTPGLENTIYF
TRBV18	TRBJ2-3	TRBD1	NA	TGTGCCAGCTCACCTGGACAGGGGATGACGAATACGCAGTATTTT	CASSPGQGMTNTQYF
TRBV7-3	TRBJ2-1	TRBD2	few	TGTGCCAGCAGCTTAGTGGGAGGGCCGGGCAATGAGCAGTTCTTC	CASSLVGGPGNEQFF
TRBV7-7	TRBJ2-5	NA	once	TGTGCTAGCAGCTTAACGGGCGGCCAAGAGACCCAGTACTTC	CASSLTGGQETQYF
TRBV7-6	TRBJ2-3	NA	NA	TGTGCCAGCAGCTTAGGCAACGGGATCACAGATACGCAGTATTTT	CASSLGNGITDTQYF
TRBV27	TRBJ2-7	TRBD2	NA	TGTGCCAGCAGTATAGCGGGAGGTTGGAACGAGCAGTACTTC	CASSIAGGWNEQYF
TRBV6-1	TRBJ2-1	TRBD2	NA	TGTGCCAGCAGCGGCAGCGGGGGATACAATGAGCAGTTCTTC	CASSGSGGYNEQFF
TRBV5-6	TRBJ1-1	NA	NA	TGTGCCAGCAGCTCAAGTATCGACACTGAAGCTTTCTTT	CASSSSIDTEAFF
TRBV9	TRBJ1-3	NA	NA	TGTGCCAGCAGCGTAGCTCCGACTGGGGCGCCGGTTCCTGGAAACACCATATATTTT	CASSVAPTGAPVPGNTIYF
TRBV18	TRBJ1-6	NA	medium-sized	TGTGCCAGCTCACCAGCGGCGCGCTCCTATAATTCACCCCTCCACTTT	CASSPAARSYNSPLHF
TRBV28	TRBJ2-3	NA	NA	TGTGCCAGCAGTTCATTATACTACAGGGTGAGCACAGATACGCAGTATTTT	CASSSLYYRVSTDTQYF
TRBV27	TRBJ2-2	NA	NA	TGTGCCAGCGCCATCACGGGGCTAACATACACCGGGGAGCTGTTTTTT	CASAITGLTYTGELFF
TRBV7-9	TRBJ1-3	NA	once	TGTGCCAGCAGCTTACCGGGCCAAAATTTTGGGGGAAACACCATATATTTT	CASSLPGQNFGGNTIYF
TRBV19	TRBJ2-1	TRBD2	NA	TGTGCCAGTAGGGGACTAGCGGTATATGAGCAGTTCTTC	CASRGLAVYEQFF
TRBV4-2	TRBJ1-1	NA	NA	TGTGCCAGCAGCCCACAGGGAGCGAACACTGAAGCTTTCTTT	CASSPQGANTEAFF
TRBV6-5	TRBJ1-4	NA	NA	TGTGCCAGCAGTCGGGACGGAACAACTAATGAAAAACTGTTTTTT	CASSRDGTTNEKLFF
TRBV6-5	TRBJ1-5	NA	few	TGTGCCAGCAGTGAAGGTAGTGGCAATCAGCCCCAGCATTTT	CASSEGSGNQPQHF
TRBV21-1	TRBJ2-7	NA	NA	TGTGCCAGCAGCGCAAGACAGGGGCATTTGGGGAGTTTATCCTACGAGCAGTACTTC	CASSARQGHLGSLSYEQYF
TRBV11-2	TRBJ2-1	NA	NA	TGTGCCAGCAGCCCACTGAACAATGAGCAGTTCTTC	CASSPLNNEQFF
TRBV18	TRBJ2-7	NA	NA	TGTGCCAGCTCACCACCGGGAGCTTACGAGCAGTACTTC	CASSPPGAYEQYF
TRBV9	TRBJ2-7	NA	NA	TGTGCCAGCAGCGTAGTACCGGGGGCGTTGAACGAGCAGTACTTC	CASSVVPGALNEQYF
TRBV5-4	TRBJ2-2	NA	NA	TGTGCCAGCAGCTTGTCCTATACCGGGGAGCTGTTTTTT	CASSLSYTGELFF
TRBV28	TRBJ2-7	TRBD2	NA	TGTGCCAGCCAGTCTAGCGGGAGCCCCTACGAGCAGTACTTC	CASQSSGSPYEQYF
TRBV14	TRBJ2-1	TRBD2	NA	TGTGCCAGCAGCCAATGGATTGCGGGAGAATCCTACAATGAGCAGTTCTTC	CASSQWIAGESYNEQFF
TRBV7-2	TRBJ2-5	NA	NA	TGTGCCAGCAGCTTAGGCTCCGGAGAGACCCAGTACTTC	CASSLGSGETQYF
TRBV5-1	TRBJ2-1	NA	NA	TGCGCCAGCAGAGGGAGAGCCGACAATGAGCAGTTCTTC	CASRGRADNEQFF
TRBV21-1	TRBJ2-7	NA	NA	TGTGCCAGCAGCAAAACAGGGAGAGGGAACGAGCAGTACTTC	CASSKTGRGNEQYF
TRBV27	TRBJ2-6	NA	NA	TGTGCCAGCAGGCCCAGCTTGGGGGCCAACGTCCTGACTTTC	CASRPSLGANVLTF
TRBV6-5	TRBJ1-1	NA	NA	TGTGCCAGCAGTCCGAGCTGGTTGAACACTGAAGCTTTCTTT	CASSPSWLNTEAFF
TRBV28	TRBJ1-2	NA	NA	TGTGCCAGCAGTTTCCGGGACTCCAGACTGAGGGGCTACACCTTC	CASSFRDSRLRGYTF
TRBV6-5	TRBJ1-1	NA	NA	TGTGCCAGCAGGACAAACTCCATGAACACTGAAGCTTTCTTT	CASRTNSMNTEAFF